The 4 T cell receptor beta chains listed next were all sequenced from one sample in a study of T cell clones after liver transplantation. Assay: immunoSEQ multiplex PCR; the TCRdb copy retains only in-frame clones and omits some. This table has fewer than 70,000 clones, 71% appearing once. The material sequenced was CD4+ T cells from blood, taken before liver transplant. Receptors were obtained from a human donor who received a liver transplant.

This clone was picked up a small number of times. The CDR3 is CASSRGRGTEAFF. In DNA form, the CDR3 reads TGTGCCAGCAGCCGGGGTCGGGGCACTGAAGCTTTCTTT. This rearrangement joins TRBV14 to TRBJ1-1; D not certain. Between the trimmed V and J ends, which lost 4 bases and 4 bases, there was a span of 10 bases. Germline values: CDR1 SGHDN, CDR2 FVKESK. The length of the CDR3 is 13 residues.

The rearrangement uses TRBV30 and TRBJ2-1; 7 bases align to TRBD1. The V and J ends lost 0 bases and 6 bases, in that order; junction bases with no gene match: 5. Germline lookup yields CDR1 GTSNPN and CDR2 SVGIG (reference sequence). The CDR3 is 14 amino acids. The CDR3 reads CAWSVRTGRNEQFF. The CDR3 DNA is TGTGCCTGGAGTGTACGGACAGGTCGCAATGAGCAGTTCTTC.

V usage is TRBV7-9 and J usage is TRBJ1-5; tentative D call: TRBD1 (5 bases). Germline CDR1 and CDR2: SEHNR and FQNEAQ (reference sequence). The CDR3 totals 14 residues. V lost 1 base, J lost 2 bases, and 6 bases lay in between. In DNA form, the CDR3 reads TGTGCCAGCAGCTTAGAGGGGCGCAATCAGCCCCAGCATTTT. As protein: CASSLEGRNQPQHF.

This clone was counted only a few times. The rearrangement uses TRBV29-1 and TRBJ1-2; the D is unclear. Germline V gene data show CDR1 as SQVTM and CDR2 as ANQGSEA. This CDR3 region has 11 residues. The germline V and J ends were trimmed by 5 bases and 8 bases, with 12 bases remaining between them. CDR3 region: CSVIRGGGYTF. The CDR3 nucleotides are TGCAGCGTTATCCGGGGTGGCGGCTACACCTTC.